This T cell receptor (beta chain) was sequenced for a study of molecular identifiers for immune sequencing clone quantification. Study-wide context: Replicates partitioned RNA from 20,000 or 100,000 naive CD8 cells into five parts, sequencing four. Study conclusions and caveats: With a barcode shared among identical TCR molecules, highly expanded clone sizes could be underestimated.

Libraries used roughly 19,000 to 1,100,000 sorted naive CD8 T cells and 10%, 30% or 50% RNA input. This clonotype was observed a few times. The antigen remains undetermined. Previously described methods and listed TCR primers were employed for the bulk TCR libraries. Each CDR3 protein is one row after TCRdb ran MiXCR on the PCR reads. The sample has nearly 650,000 distinct CDR3 sequences; less than 30% are singletons. Germline assignment: CDR1 MNHEY and CDR2 SMNVEV (reference sequence). Trimming shortened V by 3 bases and J by 6 bases, and 12 bases separated the two germline ends. The CDR3 sequence is 14 residues long.

This clonotype originated in a human donor in good health. Some libraries in this study had Jurkat cell RNA spiked in. The sequenced sample consisted of naive CD8+ T cells from blood, with Jurkat cell RNA spiked in. As for subset: FACS-sorted CD8+CD4-CCR7+CD45RA+ naive T cells. The chain recombines TRBV27 with TRBJ1-5, with D possibly being TRBD1 (6 bases). CDR3 nucleotide sequence: TGTGCCAGCAGTTTCACAGGGTCGGGTCAGCCCCAGCATTTT. Amino acid sequence: CASSFTGSGQPQHF.